The 17 T cell receptor beta chains listed next were all sequenced from one sample in a study of cytomegalovirus exposure and HLA in healthy donors. Libraries were prepared by immunoSEQ multiplex PCR; TCRdb keeps only in-frame clonotypes and omits some of them. Of some 110,000 clones detected, about 91% appear once; the ten largest clones hold less than 2%. The sample consisted of PBMCs. These receptors were collected from a man aged 18-30 years in good health and CMV-seronegative.

The V gene is TRBV9, the J gene TRBJ2-7; TRBD2 is a possible D gene (6 bases). Trimming took 4 bases from V and 0 from J, leaving 17 bases between them. The V gene's germline CDR1 is SGDLS and CDR2 YYNGEE. This CDR3 is built from 16 residues. The CDR3, as DNA: TGTGCCAGCAGCCCGAGGGCGGGGACGAACTCCTACGAGCAGTACTTC. The encoded protein is CASSPRAGTNSYEQYF. Filled out from reference TRBV9 and TRBJ2-7, the complete variable domain reads DSGVTQTPKHLITATGQRVTLRCSPRSGDLSVYWYQQSLDQGLQFLIQYYNGEERAKGNILERFSAQQFPDLHSELNLSSLELGDSALYFCASSPRAGTNSYEQYFGPGTRLTVT.

This clone was found once. An end of the junction differs from the germline gene, which may be a read error. The gene calls are TRBV9 and TRBJ1-1; no reliable D call. The length of the CDR3 is 15 residues. Germline V gene data show CDR1 as SGDLS and CDR2 as YYNGEE. The CDR3, as DNA: TGTGCCAGCAGCGTGAGAAGCGCCGGGAACGCTGAAGCTTTCTTT. This gives the protein CASSVRSAGNAEAFF.

The chain employs TRBV28 and TRBJ2-7; TRBD1 is a possible D gene (5 bases). CDR3 length: 19 residues. Per the germline V gene, CDR1 is MDHEN and CDR2 is SYDVKM. V was trimmed by 7 bases and J by 2 bases, leaving 30 bases between them. The CDR3 sequence: CASKPVLGTGRPSPYEQYF. The CDR3 DNA reads as TGTGCCAGCAAACCTGTCTTGGGAACAGGCAGGCCATCCCCCTACGAGCAGTACTTC.

The rearrangement links TRBV7-8 to TRBJ1-2; D is unresolved. The length of the CDR3 is 14 residues. V was shortened by 1 base and J by 2 bases, with 8 bases between the two germline ends. In germline, CDR1 is SGHVS, CDR2 FQNEAQ. The CDR3 region has the DNA TGTGCCAGCAGCTTAGTCCAAAAAAACTATGGCTACACCTTC. This encodes CASSLVQKNYGYTF.

This clone came up a few times. The chain employs TRBV11-2 and TRBJ1-2; perhaps TRBD1 as D (5 bases). The germline V gene encodes CDR1 SGHAT and CDR2 FQNNGV. V lost 1 base and J 7 bases, leaving 16 bases between the germline ends. The CDR3 is 15 residues long. The CDR3: CASSLALQEYGGYTF. CDR3 DNA sequence: TGTGCCAGCAGCTTAGCCTTACAGGAGTATGGTGGCTACACCTTC.

The V gene is TRBV27, the J gene TRBJ2-1; 9 bases align to TRBD2. This CDR3 has 15 amino acids. V was clipped by 4 bases and J by 0 bases; unmatched bases: 1. CDR1 is MNHEY, CDR2 SMNVEV, per germline (reference sequence). Written as DNA, the CDR3 is TGTGCCAGCAGTTCTAGCGGGGTCTCCTACAATGAGCAGTTCTTC. It translates to CASSSSGVSYNEQFF.

The chain couples TRBV30 to TRBJ2-7; 7 bases map to TRBD1. CDR3 size: 13 residues. Germline V gene data show CDR1 as GTSNPN and CDR2 as SVGIG (reference sequence). Germline trimming cut 4 bases from V and 6 bases from J; bases unmatched to any gene: 9. This CDR3 reads CAWIPWAGGEQYF. CDR3 coding DNA: TGTGCCTGGATCCCGTGGGCAGGGGGCGAGCAGTACTTC.

The V and J genes are TRBV15 and TRBJ2-4; 7 nucleotides match TRBD2. V gave up 5 bases and J gave up 0 bases; unmatched junction bases: 10. This CDR3 region has 17 residues. Looked up from germline, CDR1 is LNHNV and CDR2 is YYDKDF (reference sequence). The CDR3 DNA is TGTGCCACCAGCCCTCGGGCGGGGGAACTAGCCAAAAACATTCAGTACTTC. This codes for CATSPRAGELAKNIQYF.

In its sample, this clone was seen once. V and J are TRBV28 and TRBJ2-5, with D possibly matching TRBD2 (5 bases). This CDR3 has 15 residues. From germline, CDR1 is MDHEN and CDR2 SYDVKM. V lost 4 bases and J lost 2, with 14 bases in between. The CDR3 spells CASSSRHGGQETQYF. CDR3 coding DNA: TGTGCCAGCAGTTCACGACACGGAGGTCAAGAGACCCAGTACTTC.

The chain has TRBV19 and TRBJ1-1; D unclear. The CDR3 is 13 residues long. Trimming removed 8 bases from V and 0 bases from J, with 10 bases in between. CDR1 is LNHDA, CDR2 SQIVND, per germline (reference sequence). CDR3 DNA: TGTGCCAGTGGTCCTTCGGTGAACACTGAAGCTTTCTTT. Protein product: CASGPSVNTEAFF.

The genes are TRBV6-1 and TRBJ2-1; weak D call: TRBD2 (5 bases). Looked up from germline, CDR1 is MNHNS and CDR2 is SASEGT. The CDR3 is 12 amino acids. V was cut by 6 bases and J by 12 bases, with 15 bases left in between. The CDR3 bases are TGTGCCAGCAGGATACAGAGCCGGGGGCAGTTCTTC. Encoded protein: CASRIQSRGQFF.

The chain recombines TRBV19 with TRBJ2-5; 9 nucleotides line up with TRBD1. From germline, CDR1 is LNHDA and CDR2 SQIVND (reference sequence). After removal of 6 bases from V and 5 bases from J, the junction contained 7 bases not matched to a gene. The CDR3 loop spans 14 amino acids. The CDR3 reads CASSGTGSLETQYF. In DNA form, the CDR3 reads TGTGCCAGTAGCGGGACAGGGAGTTTGGAGACCCAGTACTTC.

On this clone: Other DNA sequences of this sample code for an identical CDR3. The J gene is TRBJ2-7, the V gene TRBV7-2; D unclear. Germline values: CDR1 SGHTA, CDR2 FQGNSA. V lost 4 bases and J 1 base, leaving 8 bases between the germline ends. CDR3 size: 13 residues. DNA of the CDR3: TGTGCCAGCAGCTCCTCCCCTTCCTACGAGCAGTACTTC. It specifies CASSSSPSYEQYF.

The V call is TRBV6-1, the J call TRBJ2-5, with 7 nucleotides matching TRBD1. J gave up 2 bases and V 5 bases, and 2 bases lay outside the gene matches. Germline V gene data show CDR1 as MNHNS and CDR2 as SASEGT. The CDR3 spans 13 residues. CDR3 in amino acids: CASSPTGQETQYF. The CDR3 nucleotides read TGTGCCAGCAGTCCGACAGGGCAAGAGACCCAGTACTTC.

The rearrangement links TRBV7-8 to TRBJ2-7; TRBD2 aligns across 8 bases. The CDR3 length is 15 residues. The V gene end was trimmed by 1 base and the J gene end by 2 bases; junction bases not matched to a gene: 4. CDR1 and CDR2 (germline): SGHVS, FQNEAQ. CDR3 residues: CASSLEGGLAYEQYF. For the CDR3, the DNA is TGTGCCAGCAGCTTAGAGGGGGGACTAGCCTACGAGCAGTACTTC.

The rearrangement links TRBV27 to TRBJ2-3; D ambiguous. Trimming stripped 5 bases from V and 4 bases from J, with 13 bases between. CDR1 and CDR2 (germline): MNHEY, SMNVEV (reference sequence). The CDR3 extends over 14 amino acids. The CDR3 spells CASSTFPSADTQYF. CDR3 nucleotides: TGTGCCAGCAGTACCTTTCCTAGTGCAGATACGCAGTATTTT.

This rearrangement joins TRBV5-4 to TRBJ2-2, with D possibly being TRBD1 (5 bases). Germline V CDR1 and CDR2: SGHNT, YYREEE (reference sequence). CDR3 size: 13 residues. With 7 bases removed from V and 5 bases from J, the gap between germline ends came to 12 bases. The CDR3 reads CASGQGSTGELFF. In DNA, the CDR3 is TGTGCCAGCGGGCAGGGAAGTACCGGGGAGCTGTTTTTT.